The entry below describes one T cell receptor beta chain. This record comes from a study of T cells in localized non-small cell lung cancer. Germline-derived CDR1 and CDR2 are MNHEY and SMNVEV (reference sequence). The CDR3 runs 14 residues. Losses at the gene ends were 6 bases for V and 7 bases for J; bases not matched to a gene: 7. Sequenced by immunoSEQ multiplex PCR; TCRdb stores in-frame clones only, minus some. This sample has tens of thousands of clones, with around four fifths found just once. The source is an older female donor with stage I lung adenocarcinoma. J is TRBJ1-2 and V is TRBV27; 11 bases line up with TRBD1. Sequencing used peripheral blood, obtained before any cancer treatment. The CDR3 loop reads CASRRTGGMGGYTF. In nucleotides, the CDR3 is TGTGCCAGCAGACGGACAGGGGGCATGGGTGGCTACACCTTC.